The next 14 T cell receptor beta chains were all read from a single sample in a study of early T cells in non-severe SARS-CoV-2 infection. Each CDR3 protein is one row after TCRdb ran MiXCR on the 5' RACE reads. The top ten hold roughly a tenth of the sample, which has 40,000 to 50,000 distinct CDR3 sequences, over 10% seen once. Sequencing input: whole blood. The source of these receptors is an adult who was a healthcare worker with PCR-confirmed SARS-CoV-2 infection or an uninfected control (not recorded which).

This clonotype has just a few counts. The genes are TRBV18 and TRBJ1-2; D may be TRBD1 (5 bases). The CDR3 covers 15 residues. Germline CDR1 is KGHSH and CDR2 is LQKENI. V was cut by 0 bases and J by 6 bases, with 14 bases left in between. The CDR3 region is CASSPPQGRPDGYTF. Written as DNA, the CDR3 is TGTGCCAGCTCACCACCGCAGGGCCGACCCGATGGCTACACCTTC.

This clonotype was found many times. The chain uses TRBV29-1 and TRBJ2-1; 11 bases map to TRBD2. From germline, CDR1 is SQVTM and CDR2 ANQGSEA. The CDR3 is 15 residues long. J lost 0 bases, V lost 6 bases, and 4 bases had no gene match. CDR3 amino acids: CSVRGLAVSYNEQFF. Written as DNA, the CDR3 is TGCAGCGTGAGGGGACTAGCGGTCTCCTACAATGAGCAGTTCTTC.

The rearrangement joins TRBV29-1 to TRBJ2-7; TRBD1 agrees at 8 bases. The CDR3 is 15 residues long. CDR1 and CDR2 (germline): SQVTM, ANQGSEA. The V and J ends lost 3 bases and 0 bases, in that order; junction bases with no gene match: 7. The CDR3 loop reads CSVEGRTGSSYEQYF. The CDR3 DNA is TGCAGCGTTGAGGGCCGGACAGGGAGCTCCTACGAGCAGTACTTC.

The chain uses TRBV20-1 and TRBJ2-7, with D hard to call. V gave up 6 bases and J gave up 5 bases, with 11 bases separating them. There are 11 residues in the CDR3. Germline V gives CDR1 DFQATT, CDR2 SNEGSKA (reference sequence). CDR3 in DNA: TGCAGTGCCCTAGTCAAGCACGAGCAGTACTTC. Its translation: CSALVKHEQYF.

This clonotype was observed at least ten times. The rearrangement links TRBV3-1 to TRBJ2-3, with D tentatively TRBD2 (6 bases). This CDR3 contains 14 residues. V lost 8 bases to trimming and J lost 1 base, with 13 bases between them. CDR1 and CDR2 from the germline V gene are LGHDT and YNNKEL (reference sequence). The CDR3 DNA follows: TGTGCCAGCTCGGCGGGACTTGGCACAGATACGCAGTATTTT. It yields the protein CASSAGLGTDTQYF.

Remarks on this clonotype: Being one base from a much bigger clone, this may be a read error. No conserved phenylalanine or tryptophan ends this CDR3, so it is likely a read error. This sequence joins TRBV18 and TRBJ2-2; 9 bases match TRBD2. V lost 2 bases, J lost 6 bases, and 4 bases stayed unmatched. Germline CDR1 and CDR2: KGHSH and LQKENI. This CDR3 comprises 15 residues. In DNA, the CDR3 is TGTGCCAGCTCACCAAGCGGGAGGACCTCCGGGGAGCTGTTTCTT. Translating gives CASSPSGRTSGELFL.

The V and J genes are TRBV28 and TRBJ2-7, with unresolved D. Germline lookup yields CDR1 MDHEN and CDR2 SYDVKM. With 1 base removed from V and 2 bases from J, the gap between germline ends came to 9 bases. This CDR3 contains 14 residues. Written as DNA, the CDR3 is TGTGCCAGCAGTTTATTACCCTTGACCTACGAGCAGTACTTC. The encoded protein is CASSLLPLTYEQYF.

This clonotype appeared many times. This chain joins TRBV2 and TRBJ1-1; tentative D call: TRBD1 (6 bases). Trimming left V 4 bases short and J 0 bases short, with 18 bases between. Per germline, CDR1 SNHLY and CDR2 FYNNEI. CDR3 length: 17 residues. CDR3 sequence reads: CASSGHRDKTLNTEAFF. Written as DNA, the CDR3 is TGTGCCAGCAGTGGACACCGGGACAAAACGTTGAACACTGAAGCTTTCTTT.

The chain combines TRBV3-1 with TRBJ1-2, with a tentative D call TRBD1 (5 bases). V shed 0 bases and J shed 4 bases, with 12 bases lying between them. This CDR3 comprises 15 residues. Germline V gives CDR1 LGHDT, CDR2 YNNKEL (reference sequence). CDR3 sequence (DNA): TGTGCCAGCAGCCAAGAAAGGCCAGGGATCTATGGCTACACCTTC. Translating gives CASSQERPGIYGYTF.

V is TRBV28 and J is TRBJ2-7; D uncertain. Germline loops: CDR1 MDHEN, CDR2 SYDVKM. The CDR3 sequence is 12 residues long. V was clipped by 2 bases and J by 3 bases, with 5 bases between them. The CDR3 nucleotides read TGTGCCAGCAGTTTAAACGGCTACGAGCAGTACTTC. Its protein product is CASSLNGYEQYF.

This clonotype occurred many times. The chain joins TRBV6-2 or TRBV6-3 to TRBJ2-1; D not resolved. Deletions cut 5 bases from V and 6 bases from J, with 8 bases between. The germline V gene has CDR1 MNHEY and CDR2 SVGEGT. The CDR3 runs to 12 residues. CDR3 amino acids: CASSDFPNEQFF. Here the CDR3 DNA reads TGTGCCAGCAGTGACTTCCCCAATGAGCAGTTCTTC.

This clonotype was seen many times. The chain carries TRBV6-1 and TRBJ2-6; D unclear. CDR1 MNHNS and CDR2 SASEGT come from the germline V gene. Trimming took off 2 bases at V and 1 base at J, with 15 bases between the two ends. The CDR3 consists of 18 residues. The CDR3 reads CASSEPHKGNSGANVLTF. Here the CDR3 DNA reads TGTGCCAGCAGTGAACCGCATAAAGGGAATTCTGGGGCCAACGTCCTGACTTTC.

This clonotype was found many times. This chain links TRBV6-5 with TRBJ1-5, with D possibly being TRBD1 (5 bases). V was pared by 2 bases and J by 1 base, with 6 bases between. CDR1 MNHEY and CDR2 SVGAGI come from the germline V gene. The CDR3 spans 14 residues. The CDR3 here is CASSYGHSNQPQHF. CDR3 DNA sequence: TGTGCCAGCAGTTACGGACACAGCAATCAGCCCCAGCATTTT.

The chain uses TRBV20-1 and TRBJ1-4, with D unclear. The CDR3 is made up of 13 amino acids. CDR1 and CDR2 from the germline V gene are DFQATT and SNEGSKA (reference sequence). The ends were cut back, 5 bases at V and 3 bases at J, with 10 bases in the middle. CDR3 amino acids: CSALGNPNEKLFF. DNA of the CDR3: TGCAGTGCTCTGGGCAACCCTAATGAAAAACTGTTTTTT.